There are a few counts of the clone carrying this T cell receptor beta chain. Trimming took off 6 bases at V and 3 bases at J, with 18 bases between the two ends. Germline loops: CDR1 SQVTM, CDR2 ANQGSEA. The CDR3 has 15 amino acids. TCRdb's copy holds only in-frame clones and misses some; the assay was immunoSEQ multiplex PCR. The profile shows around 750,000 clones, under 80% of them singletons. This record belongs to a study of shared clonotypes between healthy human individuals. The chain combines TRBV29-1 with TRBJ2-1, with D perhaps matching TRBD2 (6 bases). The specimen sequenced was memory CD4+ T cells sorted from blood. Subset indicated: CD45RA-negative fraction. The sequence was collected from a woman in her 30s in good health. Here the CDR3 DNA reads TGCAGCGTCGTGGGTGGGACTGGGATCTACAATGAGCAGTTCTTC. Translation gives CSVVGGTGIYNEQFF.